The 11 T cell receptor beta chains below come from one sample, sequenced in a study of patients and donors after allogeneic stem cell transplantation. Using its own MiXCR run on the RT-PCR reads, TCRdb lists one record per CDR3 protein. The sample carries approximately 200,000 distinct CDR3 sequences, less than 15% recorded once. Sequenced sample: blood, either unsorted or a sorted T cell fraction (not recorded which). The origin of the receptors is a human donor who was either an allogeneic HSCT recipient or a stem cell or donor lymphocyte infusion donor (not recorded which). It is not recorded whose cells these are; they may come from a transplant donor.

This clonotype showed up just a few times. As DNA, the CDR3 is TGCGCCAGCAGCTTGGGTTCGGGGACCACTGAAGCTTTCTTT. Amino acid sequence: CASSLGSGTTEAFF. J is TRBJ1-1 and V is TRBV5-1, with D possibly being TRBD1 (5 bases). CDR3 size: 14 residues. V lost 0 bases and J 4 bases, leaving 10 bases between the germline ends. The germline gives CDR1 SGHRS, CDR2 YFSETQ. Together with reference TRBV5-1 and TRBJ1-1, the CDR3 gives the full variable domain: KAGVTQTPRYLIKTRGQQVTLSCSPISGHRSVSWYQQTPGQGLQFLFEYFSETQRNKGNFPGRFSGRQFSNSRSEMNVSTLELGDSALYLCASSLGSGTTEAFFGQGTRLTVV.

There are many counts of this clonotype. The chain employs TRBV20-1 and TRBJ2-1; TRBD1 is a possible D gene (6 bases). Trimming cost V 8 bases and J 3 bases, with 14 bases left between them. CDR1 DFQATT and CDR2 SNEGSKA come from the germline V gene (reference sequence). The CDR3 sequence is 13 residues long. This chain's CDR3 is CSSRRTDYNEQFF. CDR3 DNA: TGCAGTTCGCGACGGACAGACTACAATGAGCAGTTCTTC.

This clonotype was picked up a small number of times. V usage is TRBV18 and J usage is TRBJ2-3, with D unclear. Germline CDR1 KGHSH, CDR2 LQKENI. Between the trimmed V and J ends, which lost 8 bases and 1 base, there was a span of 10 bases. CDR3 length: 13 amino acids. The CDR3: CASQRSGTDTQYF. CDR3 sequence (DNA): TGTGCCAGCCAGAGGTCTGGCACAGATACGCAGTATTTT.

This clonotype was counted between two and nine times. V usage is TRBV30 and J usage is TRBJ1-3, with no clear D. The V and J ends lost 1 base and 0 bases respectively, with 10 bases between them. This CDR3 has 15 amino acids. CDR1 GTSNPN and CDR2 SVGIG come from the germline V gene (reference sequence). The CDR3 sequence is CAWSAMFGSGNTIYF. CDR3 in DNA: TGTGCCTGGAGTGCTATGTTTGGCTCTGGAAACACCATATATTTT.

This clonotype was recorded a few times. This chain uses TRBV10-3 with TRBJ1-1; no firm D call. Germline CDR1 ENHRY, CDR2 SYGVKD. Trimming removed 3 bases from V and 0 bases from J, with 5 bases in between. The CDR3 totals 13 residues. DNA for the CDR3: TGTGCCATCAGTGATGTATTGAACACTGAAGCTTTCTTT. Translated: CAISDVLNTEAFF.

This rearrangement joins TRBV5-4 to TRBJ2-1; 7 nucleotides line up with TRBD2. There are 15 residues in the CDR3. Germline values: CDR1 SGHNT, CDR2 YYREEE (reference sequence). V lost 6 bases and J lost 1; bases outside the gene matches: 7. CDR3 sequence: CASMGGSGSYNEQFF. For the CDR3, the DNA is TGTGCCAGCATGGGAGGGAGTGGTTCCTACAATGAGCAGTTCTTC. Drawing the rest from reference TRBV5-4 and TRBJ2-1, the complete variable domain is ETGVTQSPTHLIKTRGQQVTLRCSSQSGHNTVSWYQQALGQGPQFIFQYYREEENGRGNFPPRFSGLQFPNYSSELNVNALELDDSALYLCASMGGSGSYNEQFFGPGTRLTVL.

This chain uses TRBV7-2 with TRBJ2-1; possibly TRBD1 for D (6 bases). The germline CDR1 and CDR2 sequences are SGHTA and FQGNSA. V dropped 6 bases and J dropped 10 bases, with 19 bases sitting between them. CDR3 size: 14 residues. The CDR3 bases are TGTGCCAGCAGGGGGCTCAGGGGCCCATCCGAGCAGTTCTTC. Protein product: CASRGLRGPSEQFF.

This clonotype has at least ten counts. CDR3 sequence reads: CASSLERRQYQETQYF. CDR3 bases: TGCGCCAGCAGCTTGGAGAGACGCCAGTACCAAGAGACCCAGTACTTC. The V and J genes are TRBV5-1 and TRBJ2-5; D is undetermined. With 0 bases removed from V and 0 bases from J, the gap between germline ends came to 12 bases. CDR3 length: 16 residues. CDR1 and CDR2 from the germline V gene are SGHRS and YFSETQ.

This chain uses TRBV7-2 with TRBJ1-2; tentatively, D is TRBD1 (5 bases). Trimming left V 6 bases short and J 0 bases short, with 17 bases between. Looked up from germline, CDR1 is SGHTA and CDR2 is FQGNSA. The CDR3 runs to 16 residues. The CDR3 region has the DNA TGTGCCAGCAGGCCGGGGGGGGGACGTACTAACTATGGCTACACCTTC. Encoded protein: CASRPGGGRTNYGYTF.

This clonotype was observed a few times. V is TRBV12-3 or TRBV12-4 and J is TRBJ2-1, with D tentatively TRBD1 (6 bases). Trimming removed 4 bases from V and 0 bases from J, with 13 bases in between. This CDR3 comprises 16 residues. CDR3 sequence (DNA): TGTGCCAGCAGTTCCGAACAGGGTAGCTCCTACAATGAGCAGTTCTTC. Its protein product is CASSSEQGSSYNEQFF.

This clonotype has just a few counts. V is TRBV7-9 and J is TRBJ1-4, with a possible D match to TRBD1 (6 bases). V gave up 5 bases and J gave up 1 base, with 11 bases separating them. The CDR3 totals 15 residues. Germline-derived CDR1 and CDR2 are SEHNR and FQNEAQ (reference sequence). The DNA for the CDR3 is TGTGCCAGCAGCCTAGAGGGGGGAACTAATGAAAAACTGTTTTTT. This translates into CASSLEGGTNEKLFF.